This entry lists 28 T cell receptor beta chains sequenced from one sample in a study of cytomegalovirus exposure and HLA in healthy donors. The repertoire was sequenced with immunoSEQ multiplex PCR; TCRdb's copy has only in-frame clones and lacks some. The sample has roughly 250,000 clones, 90% seen once. The sample taken for sequencing was PBMCs. Source of these receptors: a woman aged 18 to 35 in good health and CMV-seronegative.

This sequence joins TRBV25-1 and TRBJ2-2; tentatively, D is TRBD1 (5 bases). The CDR3 loop spans 16 amino acids. Germline values: CDR1 MGHDK, CDR2 SYGVNS. Trimming left V 0 bases short and J 5 bases short, with 13 bases between. As DNA, the CDR3 is TGTGCCAGCAGTGAATATCGTCCAGGGTGGACCGGGGAGCTGTTTTTT. Translated: CASSEYRPGWTGELFF.

The chain carries TRBV25-1 and TRBJ2-1; 12 bases line up with TRBD2. Germline loops: CDR1 MGHDK, CDR2 SYGVNS. CDR3 length: 17 residues. Trimming cost V 4 bases and J 1 base; bases outside gene matches: 5. The CDR3 DNA is TGTGCCAGCAGTGGTGGGACTAGCGGGTCATCCTACAATGAGCAGTTCTTC. Translating it yields CASSGGTSGSSYNEQFF.

The chain recombines TRBV10-2 with TRBJ1-1, with TRBD1 as a possible D gene (5 bases). V was trimmed by 6 bases and J by 4 bases, leaving 12 bases between them. Germline-derived CDR1 and CDR2 are WSHSY and SAAADI. The CDR3 extends over 13 amino acids. CDR3 sequence: CASRDQGITEAFF. Here the CDR3 DNA reads TGCGCCAGCAGAGACCAGGGTATCACTGAAGCTTTCTTT.

V and J are TRBV5-6 and TRBJ2-5, with TRBD1 matching 11 bases. There are 15 residues in the CDR3. The germline V gene has CDR1 SGHDT and CDR2 YYEEEE. V trimming: 2 bases; J trimming: 2 bases; junction bases outside the gene matches: 2. The CDR3 loop is CASSFGTGGQETQYF. CDR3 nucleotide sequence: TGTGCCAGCAGCTTTGGGACAGGGGGACAAGAGACCCAGTACTTC.

This chain uses TRBV6-6 with TRBJ1-6; TRBD1 agrees at 9 bases. The CDR3 loop spans 14 amino acids. In germline, CDR1 is MNHNY, CDR2 SVGAGI (reference sequence). J was trimmed by 14 bases and V by 4 bases; bases with no gene match: 9. CDR3 coding DNA: TGTGCCAGCAGTTTTGGGACAGGGTTAATCTCCCTCCACTTT. Its translation: CASSFGTGLISLHF.

The chain links TRBV7-6 to TRBJ2-1; TRBD2 matches at 7 bases. Germline V gene sequence: CDR1 SGHVS, CDR2 FNYEAQ. The CDR3 sequence is 15 residues long. V lost 1 base and J lost 7; bases outside the gene matches: 7. CDR3 sequence reads: CASSLVGGGMNEQFF. Here the CDR3 DNA reads TGTGCCAGCAGCTTAGTTGGGGGGGGTATGAATGAGCAGTTCTTC. Using reference TRBV7-6 and TRBJ2-1 for the parts outside the CDR3, the full variable domain is GAGVSQSPRYKVTKRGQDVALRCDPISGHVSLYWYRQALGQGPEFLTYFNYEAQQDKSGLPNDRFSAERPEGSISTLTIQRTEQRDSAMYRCASSLVGGGMNEQFFGPGTRLTVL.

This clone came up once. The chain joins TRBV28 to TRBJ2-7; 7 positions agree with TRBD1. The germline V gene encodes CDR1 MDHEN and CDR2 SYDVKM. CDR3 length equals 13 residues. V dropped 11 bases and J dropped 3; count of bases not matched to a gene: 10. The CDR3 sequence is CAHSDREGYEQYF. The CDR3 nucleotides read TGTGCCCACTCAGACAGGGAAGGCTACGAGCAGTACTTC.

The chain has TRBV9 and TRBJ1-5, with D maybe TRBD1 (5 bases). V was pared by 5 bases and J by 6 bases, with 15 bases between. Germline-derived CDR1 and CDR2 are SGDLS and YYNGEE. The CDR3 totals 14 residues. Here the CDR3 reads CASSRRDLGQPQHF. In DNA form, the CDR3 reads TGTGCCAGCAGTCGCAGGGATTTGGGTCAGCCCCAGCATTTT.

The chain couples TRBV5-1 to TRBJ2-3; D is perhaps TRBD1 (5 bases). CDR3 length equals 16 residues. Trimming removed 0 bases from V and 2 bases from J, with 13 bases in between. Germline-derived CDR1 and CDR2 are SGHRS and YFSETQ. CDR3 in amino acids: CASSLEWRQITDTQYF. CDR3 bases: TGCGCCAGCAGCTTGGAGTGGAGACAGATCACAGATACGCAGTATTTT. Variable domain in full (rest from reference TRBV5-1 and TRBJ2-3): KAGVTQTPRYLIKTRGQQVTLSCSPISGHRSVSWYQQTPGQGLQFLFEYFSETQRNKGNFPGRFSGRQFSNSRSEMNVSTLELGDSALYLCASSLEWRQITDTQYFGPGTRLTVL.

The chain joins TRBV6-5 to TRBJ2-5; 9 bases line up with TRBD2. CDR3 length equals 14 residues. Germline V gene sequence: CDR1 MNHEY, CDR2 SVGAGI. J gave up 3 bases and V 6 bases, and 5 bases lay outside the gene matches. CDR3 in DNA: TGTGCCAGCAGATCTTTAGCGGGAGAAGAGACCCAGTACTTC. Translating gives CASRSLAGEETQYF.

The rearrangement uses TRBV5-4 and TRBJ1-2; D is unclear. Trimming took off 0 bases at V and 4 bases at J, with 7 bases between the two ends. Germline V CDR1 and CDR2: SGHNT, YYREEE (reference sequence). There are 13 residues in the CDR3. DNA for the CDR3: TGTGCCAGCAGCTTGGGGGCCTCCTATGGCTACACCTTC. It codes for CASSLGASYGYTF.

V is TRBV28 and J is TRBJ1-6; D might be TRBD1 (5 bases). This CDR3 is 15 amino acids long. V lost 3 bases, J lost 7 bases, and 13 bases lay in between. The germline V gene has CDR1 MDHEN and CDR2 SYDVKM. DNA of the CDR3: TGTGCCAGCAGTTTGGGGGGAAGTGAAAATTCACCCCTCCACTTT. Protein product: CASSLGGSENSPLHF.

The chain carries TRBV28 and TRBJ2-5; TRBD1 agrees at 7 bases. Germline V lookup: CDR1 MDHEN, CDR2 SYDVKM. Trimming at V came to 7 bases and at J to 5 bases, leaving 13 bases not matched to a gene. This CDR3 has 15 amino acids. Here the CDR3 DNA reads TGTGCCAGCAACTCCTATGACAGGGTCCTCGAGACCCAGTACTTC. Amino acids: CASNSYDRVLETQYF. The full variable domain, completed using reference TRBV28 and TRBJ2-5, is DVKVTQSSRYLVKRTGEKVFLECVQDMDHENMFWYRQDPGLGLRLIYFSYDVKMKEKGDIPEGYSVSREKKERFSLILESASTNQTSMYLCASNSYDRVLETQYFGPGTRLLVL.

The chain employs TRBV2 and TRBJ1-5; 7 bases fit TRBD1. Germline values: CDR1 SNHLY, CDR2 FYNNEI. The CDR3 is 15 residues long. V lost 6 bases to trimming and J lost 0 bases; unmatched junction nucleotides: 5. The CDR3 loop reads CASRQGDNSNQPQHF. CDR3 DNA: TGTGCCAGCAGGCAGGGGGATAATAGCAATCAGCCCCAGCATTTT.

The chain links TRBV4-1 to TRBJ2-2, with 9 bases lining up with TRBD2. Per the germline V gene, CDR1 is MGHRA and CDR2 is YSYEKL. V lost 0 bases to trimming and J lost 3 bases; unmatched junction nucleotides: 11. The length of the CDR3 is 19 residues. The CDR3 DNA is TGCGCCAGCAGCCAAGAAAGGGTAGGAGCGGGGGGACACACCGGGGAGCTGTTTTTT. This gives the protein CASSQERVGAGGHTGELFF.

The V gene is TRBV6-4, the J gene TRBJ1-5; D is undetermined. The CDR3 totals 16 residues. V was shortened by 2 bases and J by 0 bases, with 11 bases between the two germline ends. The germline gives CDR1 MRHNA, CDR2 SNTAGT. CDR3 region: CASSDRAGNSNQPQHF. Written as DNA, the CDR3 is TGTGCCAGCAGTGACCGGGCGGGGAATAGCAATCAGCCCCAGCATTTT.

This clone was observed a single time. The chain is built from TRBV1 and TRBJ2-1; the table's D call, TRBD2, was not checked against the DNA. TRBV1 is classified as a pseudogene. This CDR3 contains 20 residues. The CDR3 DNA reads as TGCACCAGCAGCCACTCTAAACGGGGGGCGGGGAAGAACTCCTACAATGAGCAGTTCTTC. Translation gives CTSSHSKRGAGKNSYNEQFF.

CDR3: CSAPDYTEAFF. In nucleotides, the CDR3 is TGCAGTGCTCCCGACTACACTGAAGCTTTCTTT. The genes are TRBV20-1 and TRBJ1-1; unclear D gene. The CDR3 has 11 amino acids. The germline V gene has CDR1 DFQATT and CDR2 SNEGSKA (reference sequence). The V end lost 5 bases, the J end lost 3 bases, and 7 bases lay between the germline ends.

The chain employs TRBV6-6 and TRBJ1-2; 7 bases map to TRBD1. CDR1 and CDR2 from the germline V gene are MNHNY and SVGAGI (reference sequence). This CDR3 spans 14 amino acids. With 2 bases clipped from V and 2 bases from J, the junction kept 2 bases outside the gene matches. The CDR3 DNA is TGTGCCAGCAGTTACCGGGACAGAAACTATGGCTACACCTTC. It encodes CASSYRDRNYGYTF.

V is TRBV6-1 and J is TRBJ1-2; D gene uncertain. This CDR3 has 14 residues. V lost 6 bases, J lost 4 bases, and 15 bases lay in between. Germline CDR1 is MNHNS and CDR2 is SASEGT. The CDR3, as DNA: TGTGCCAGCAGGGAGGAGGTCTTGACCTATGGCTACACCTTC. Amino acid sequence: CASREEVLTYGYTF.

The V gene is TRBV4-1, the J gene TRBJ1-1; no definite D call. The germline V and J ends were trimmed by 2 bases and 5 bases, with 15 bases remaining between them. Germline V CDR1 and CDR2: MGHRA, YSYEKL. The CDR3 has 15 amino acids. The CDR3 spells CASSQRGLGKTEAFF. CDR3 nucleotide sequence: TGCGCCAGCAGCCAAAGAGGACTAGGTAAGACTGAAGCTTTCTTT.

This rearrangement joins TRBV5-1 to TRBJ1-5, with TRBD1 matching 8 bases. The trim removed 3 bases at V and 0 bases at J, leaving 2 bases unmatched. Germline V CDR1 and CDR2: SGHRS, YFSETQ. The CDR3 consists of 15 residues. The CDR3 nucleotides are TGCGCCAGCAGCTCTGGGACAGGTAGCAATCAGCCCCAGCATTTT. Translated, it gives CASSSGTGSNQPQHF.

A remark on this clone: This sample includes further DNA sequences coding for the same CDR3. The chain uses TRBV7-6 and TRBJ2-1; 14 bases are shared with TRBD2. V was clipped by 1 base and J by 4 bases; unmatched bases: 0. The CDR3 spans 16 residues. Germline loops: CDR1 SGHVS, CDR2 FNYEAQ. Here the CDR3 DNA reads TGTGCCAGCAGCTTAGGGACTAGCGGGGGGTACAATGAGCAGTTCTTC. Its protein product is CASSLGTSGGYNEQFF.

The rearrangement joins TRBV7-9 to TRBJ2-4, with D tentatively TRBD1 (6 bases). Per the germline V gene, CDR1 is SEHNR and CDR2 is FQNEAQ (reference sequence). This CDR3 has 17 residues. The V and J ends lost 1 base and 4 bases respectively, with 17 bases between them. DNA for the CDR3: TGTGCCAGCAGCTTAGTGGGACAAGGGGGAATAAAAAACATTCAGTACTTC. Amino acids: CASSLVGQGGIKNIQYF. Variable domain in full (rest from reference TRBV7-9 and TRBJ2-4): DTGVSQNPRHKITKRGQNVTFRCDPISEHNRLYWYRQTLGQGPEFLTYFQNEAQLEKSRLLSDRFSAERPKGSFSTLEIQRTEQGDSAMYLCASSLVGQGGIKNIQYFGAGTRLSVL.

The chain is built from TRBV6-1 and TRBJ1-3; no reliable D call. V shed 1 base and J shed 2 bases, with 15 bases lying between them. Germline V gives CDR1 MNHNS, CDR2 SASEGT. This CDR3 has 17 residues. CDR3 in amino acids: CASSEVYLSSPGNTIYF. The CDR3 coding sequence is TGTGCCAGCAGTGAAGTCTATCTGAGTTCCCCTGGAAACACCATATATTTT.

V is TRBV27 and J is TRBJ1-4, with 7 positions matching TRBD1. CDR3 length: 15 amino acids. Germline V gene data show CDR1 as MNHEY and CDR2 as SMNVEV (reference sequence). The trim removed 0 bases at V and 8 bases at J, leaving 6 bases unmatched. The CDR3 nucleotides read TGTGCCAGCAGTTTATCGACAGGGCCGGGGGAAAAACTGTTTTTT. It encodes CASSLSTGPGEKLFF.

This clone was observed a single time. The V and J genes are TRBV5-5 and TRBJ2-3; tentative D call: TRBD1 (5 bases). There are 15 residues in the CDR3. Trimming took 5 bases from V and 0 from J, leaving 13 bases between them. CDR1 is SGHKS and CDR2 is YYEKEE in the germline V gene (reference sequence). The CDR3 sequence is CASRLDSTSTDTQYF. CDR3 coding DNA: TGTGCCAGCAGGCTCGACAGTACTAGCACAGATACGCAGTATTTT. The full variable domain, with the rest looked up from reference TRBV5-5 and TRBJ2-3, is DAGVTQSPTHLIKTRGQQVTLRCSPISGHKSVSWYQQVLGQGPQFIFQYYEKEERGRGNFPDRFSARQFPNYSSELNVNALLLGDSALYLCASRLDSTSTDTQYFGPGTRLTVL.

Comments on this clone: Distinct nucleotide sequences in the sample also encode this CDR3. This rearrangement joins TRBV6-5 to TRBJ1-1, with D tentatively TRBD1 (6 bases). The germline CDR1 and CDR2 sequences are MNHEY and SVGAGI. Between the trimmed V and J ends, which lost 6 bases and 6 bases, there was a span of 8 bases. The CDR3 extends over 11 amino acids. DNA of the CDR3: TGTGCCAGCAGACAGGGTCCTGAAGCTTTCTTT. Translated: CASRQGPEAFF.